This is a list of T cell receptor beta chains from one sample in a study of T cells in Graves' hyperthyroidism and ophthalmopathy. TCRdb ran MiXCR on the multiplex PCR reads and lists one entry per CDR3 protein. The sample has about 560,000 distinct CDR3 sequences, 16% seen once. The sample taken for sequencing was blood. The origin of the receptors is a woman aged 18-29 years with Graves' hyperthyroidism. Both conserved end residues are part of each CDR3. Each record gives: J gene, clone size, V gene, D gene, CDR3 protein, CDR3 DNA. A D gene is named only where the DNA matches it firmly. A row's size may be missing; if present it is once, few, many or a size class.

j_call: TRBJ2-2; clone_size: .; v_call: TRBV6-2/TRBV6-3; d_call: TRBD1; cdr3_aa: CASRKTGGATGELFF; cdr3_nt: TGTGCCAGCAGAAAAACAGGGGGCGCGACCGGGGAGCTGTTTTTT
j_call: TRBJ2-1; clone_size: .; v_call: TRBV29-1; d_call: .; cdr3_aa: CSVEGHTTRLTNEQFF; cdr3_nt: TGCAGCGTTGAAGGTCATACAACTAGATTGACCAATGAGCAGTTCTTC
j_call: TRBJ1-4; clone_size: many; v_call: TRBV7-2; d_call: .; cdr3_aa: CASSLGPGEKLFF; cdr3_nt: TGTGCCAGCAGCTTAGGGCCCGGTGAAAAACTGTTTTTT
j_call: TRBJ2-3; clone_size: .; v_call: TRBV7-3; d_call: .; cdr3_aa: CASRESERPTQYF; cdr3_nt: TGTGCCAGCAGGGAGAGCGAGAGGCCTACGCAGTATTTT
j_call: TRBJ2-7; clone_size: many; v_call: TRBV13; d_call: TRBD2; cdr3_aa: CASSLRGGSGGQYF; cdr3_nt: TGTGCCAGCAGCCTCCGGGGCGGGAGCGGAGGGCAGTACTTC
j_call: TRBJ2-7; clone_size: few; v_call: TRBV10-3; d_call: TRBD2; cdr3_aa: CAISPWLAGKVYEQYF; cdr3_nt: TGTGCCATCAGTCCCTGGCTAGCGGGGAAGGTGTACGAGCAGTACTTC
j_call: TRBJ2-2; clone_size: .; v_call: TRBV6-1; d_call: TRBD2; cdr3_aa: CAISATSGRASTGELFF; cdr3_nt: TGTGCCATCAGTGCGACTAGCGGGAGAGCAAGCACCGGGGAGCTGTTTTTT
j_call: TRBJ2-3; clone_size: many; v_call: TRBV7-8; d_call: .; cdr3_aa: CASSFGTAGDTQYF; cdr3_nt: TGTGCCAGCAGCTTCGGAACTGCTGGAGATACGCAGTATTTT
j_call: TRBJ2-7; clone_size: .; v_call: TRBV9; d_call: TRBD2; cdr3_aa: CASSVGTSGVYEQYF; cdr3_nt: TGTGCCAGCAGCGTAGGAACTAGCGGGGTATACGAGCAGTACTTC
j_call: TRBJ2-7; clone_size: many; v_call: TRBV7-2; d_call: TRBD2; cdr3_aa: CASSLGTSGFEQYF; cdr3_nt: TGTGCCAGCAGCCTAGGGACTAGCGGGTTCGAGCAGTACTTC
j_call: TRBJ2-7; clone_size: many; v_call: TRBV12-3/TRBV12-4; d_call: TRBD1; cdr3_aa: CASRRTGTGASEQYF; cdr3_nt: TGTGCCAGCAGACGGACAGGAACTGGGGCCTCCGAGCAGTACTTC
j_call: TRBJ2-1; clone_size: many; v_call: TRBV6-2/TRBV6-3; d_call: TRBD1; cdr3_aa: CASTSEQGVSYNEQFF; cdr3_nt: TGTGCCAGCACTAGTGAGCAGGGGGTCTCCTACAATGAGCAGTTCTTC
j_call: TRBJ1-6; clone_size: many; v_call: TRBV27; d_call: .; cdr3_aa: CASSLSTAIGSPLHF; cdr3_nt: TGTGCCAGCAGTTTATCGACAGCCATCGGTTCACCCCTCCACTTT
j_call: TRBJ2-2; clone_size: many; v_call: TRBV12-3/TRBV12-4; d_call: TRBD1; cdr3_aa: CASSPQGAGELFF; cdr3_nt: TGTGCCAGCAGCCCACAGGGGGCCGGGGAGCTGTTTTTT
j_call: TRBJ2-2; clone_size: .; v_call: TRBV27; d_call: TRBD2; cdr3_aa: CASRLWGGNTGELFF; cdr3_nt: TGTGCCAGCAGGCTCTGGGGGGGGAACACCGGGGAGCTGTTTTTT
j_call: TRBJ2-4; clone_size: many; v_call: TRBV20-1; d_call: TRBD2; cdr3_aa: CSARERLAGKHIQYF; cdr3_nt: TGCAGTGCTAGAGAAAGGCTAGCGGGAAAACACATTCAGTACTTC
j_call: TRBJ1-5; clone_size: many; v_call: TRBV6-1; d_call: .; cdr3_aa: CASRTQEDRYQPQHF; cdr3_nt: TGTGCCAGCAGAACACAGGAGGACAGATATCAGCCCCAGCATTTT
j_call: TRBJ2-5; clone_size: .; v_call: TRBV7-9; d_call: .; cdr3_aa: CASTSPRGGESIRETQYF; cdr3_nt: TGTGCCAGCACTTCGCCGAGGGGGGGCGAATCCATCAGAGAGACCCAGTACTTC
j_call: TRBJ1-2; clone_size: .; v_call: TRBV7-2; d_call: TRBD1; cdr3_aa: CASSFGTGLANYSYTF; cdr3_nt: TGTGCCAGCAGCTTCGGGACAGGGTTAGCTAACTATAGCTACACCTTC
j_call: TRBJ2-7; clone_size: many; v_call: TRBV2; d_call: .; cdr3_aa: CASRGTNLYEQYF; cdr3_nt: TGTGCCAGCAGGGGAACCAACCTCTACGAGCAGTACTTC
j_call: TRBJ2-5; clone_size: many; v_call: TRBV20-1; d_call: .; cdr3_aa: CSARDRITYRQGIQETQYF; cdr3_nt: TGCAGTGCTAGAGATCGTATTACCTACCGGCAGGGCATTCAAGAGACCCAGTACTTC
j_call: TRBJ1-4; clone_size: few; v_call: TRBV7-9; d_call: .; cdr3_aa: CASSFEGSTKLFF; cdr3_nt: TGTGCCAGCAGCTTTGAGGGCTCGACGAAACTGTTTTTT
j_call: TRBJ1-6; clone_size: .; v_call: TRBV14; d_call: .; cdr3_aa: CASSQDWNSPLHF; cdr3_nt: TGTGCCAGCAGCCAAGATTGGAATTCACCCCTCCACTTT
j_call: TRBJ2-7; clone_size: many; v_call: TRBV27; d_call: .; cdr3_aa: CASSLRTGTYEQYF; cdr3_nt: TGTGCCAGCAGTCTACGGACGGGAACCTACGAGCAGTACTTC
j_call: TRBJ1-1; clone_size: .; v_call: TRBV10-2; d_call: .; cdr3_aa: CASSKAGGTNEAFF; cdr3_nt: TGCGCCAGCAGTAAAGCGGGGGGGACCAATGAAGCTTTCTTT
j_call: TRBJ2-2; clone_size: .; v_call: TRBV30; d_call: .; cdr3_aa: CAWVPSTLRAGELFF; cdr3_nt: TGTGCCTGGGTACCTAGCACCCTGAGGGCCGGGGAGCTGTTTTTT
j_call: TRBJ2-1; clone_size: many; v_call: TRBV7-9; d_call: .; cdr3_aa: CASSLGAGPSNEQFF; cdr3_nt: TGTGCCAGCAGCTTAGGCGCGGGGCCCTCCAATGAGCAGTTCTTC
j_call: TRBJ2-6; clone_size: few; v_call: TRBV18; d_call: .; cdr3_aa: CASSRPGAGANVLTF; cdr3_nt: TGTGCCAGCTCACGCCCAGGGGCTGGGGCCAACGTCCTGACTTTC